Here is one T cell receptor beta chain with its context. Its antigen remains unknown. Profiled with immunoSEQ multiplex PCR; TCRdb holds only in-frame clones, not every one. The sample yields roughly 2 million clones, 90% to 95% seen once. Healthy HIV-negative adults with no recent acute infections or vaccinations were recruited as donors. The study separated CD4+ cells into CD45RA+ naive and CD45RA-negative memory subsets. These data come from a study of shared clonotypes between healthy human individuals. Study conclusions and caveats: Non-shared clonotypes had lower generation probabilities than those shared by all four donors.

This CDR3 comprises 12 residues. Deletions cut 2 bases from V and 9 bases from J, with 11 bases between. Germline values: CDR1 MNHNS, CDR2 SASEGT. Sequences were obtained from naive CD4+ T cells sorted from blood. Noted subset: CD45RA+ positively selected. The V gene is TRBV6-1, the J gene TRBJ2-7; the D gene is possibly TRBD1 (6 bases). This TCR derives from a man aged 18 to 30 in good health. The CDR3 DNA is TGTGCCAGCAGTGAATGGACAGACGGGCAGTACTTC. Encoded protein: CASSEWTDGQYF.